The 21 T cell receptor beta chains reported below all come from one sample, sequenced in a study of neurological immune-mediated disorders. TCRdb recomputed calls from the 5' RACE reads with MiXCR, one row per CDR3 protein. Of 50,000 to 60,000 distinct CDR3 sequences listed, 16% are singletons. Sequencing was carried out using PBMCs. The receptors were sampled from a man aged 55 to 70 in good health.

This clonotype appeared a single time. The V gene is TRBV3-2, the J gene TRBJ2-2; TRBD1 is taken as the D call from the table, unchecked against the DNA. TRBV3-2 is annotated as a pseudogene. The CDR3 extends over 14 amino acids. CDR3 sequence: CASSPVAGAGELFF. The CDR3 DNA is TGTGCCAGCAGCCCGGTTGCGGGGGCCGGGGAGCTGTTTTTT.

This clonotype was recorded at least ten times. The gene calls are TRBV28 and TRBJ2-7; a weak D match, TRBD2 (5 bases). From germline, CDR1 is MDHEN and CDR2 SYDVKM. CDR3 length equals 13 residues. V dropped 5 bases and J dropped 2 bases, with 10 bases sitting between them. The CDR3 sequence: CASSIPGTYEQYF. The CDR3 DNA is TGTGCCAGCAGTATCCCGGGGACCTACGAGCAGTACTTC.

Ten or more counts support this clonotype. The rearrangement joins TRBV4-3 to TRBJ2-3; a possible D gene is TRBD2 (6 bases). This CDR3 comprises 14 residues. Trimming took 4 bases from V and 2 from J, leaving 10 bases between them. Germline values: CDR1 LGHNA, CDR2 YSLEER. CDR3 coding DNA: TGCGCCAGCAGCCCGGGGGTACTCACAGATACGCAGTATTTT. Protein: CASSPGVLTDTQYF.

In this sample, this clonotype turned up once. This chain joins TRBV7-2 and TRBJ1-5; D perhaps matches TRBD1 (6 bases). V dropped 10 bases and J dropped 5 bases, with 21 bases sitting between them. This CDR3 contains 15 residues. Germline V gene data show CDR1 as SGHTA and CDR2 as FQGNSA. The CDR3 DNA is TGTGCCAACACCCTCCAGGCAGGGGACGATCAGCCCCAGCATTTT. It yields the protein CANTLQAGDDQPQHF. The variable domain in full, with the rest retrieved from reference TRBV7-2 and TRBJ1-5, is GAGVSQSPSNKVTEKGKDVELRCDPISGHTALYWYRQSLGQGLEFLIYFQGNSAPDKSGLPSDRFSAERTGGSVSTLTIQRTQQEDSAVYLCANTLQAGDDQPQHFGDGTRLSIL.

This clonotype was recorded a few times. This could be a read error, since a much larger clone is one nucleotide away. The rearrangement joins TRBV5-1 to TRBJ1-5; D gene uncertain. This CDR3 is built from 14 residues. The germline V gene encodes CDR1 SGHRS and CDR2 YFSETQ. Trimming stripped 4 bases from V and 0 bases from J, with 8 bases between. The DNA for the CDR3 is TGCGCCAGCAGCATGTGGTATAGCAATCAGCCCCAGCATTTT. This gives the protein CASSMWYSNQPQHF.

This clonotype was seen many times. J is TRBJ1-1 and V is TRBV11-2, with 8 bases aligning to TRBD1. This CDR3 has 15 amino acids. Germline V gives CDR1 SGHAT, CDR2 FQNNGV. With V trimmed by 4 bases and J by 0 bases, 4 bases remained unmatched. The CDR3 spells CASSSRQGLNTEAFF. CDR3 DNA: TGTGCCAGCAGCTCTCGACAGGGGTTGAACACTGAAGCTTTCTTT.

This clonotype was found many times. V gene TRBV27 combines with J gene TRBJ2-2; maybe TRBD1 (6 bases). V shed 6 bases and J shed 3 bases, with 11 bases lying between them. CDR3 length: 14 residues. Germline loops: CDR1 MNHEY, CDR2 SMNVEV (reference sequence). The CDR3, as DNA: TGTGCCAGCAGACCAGGGGCTTACACCGGGGAGCTGTTTTTT. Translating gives CASRPGAYTGELFF.

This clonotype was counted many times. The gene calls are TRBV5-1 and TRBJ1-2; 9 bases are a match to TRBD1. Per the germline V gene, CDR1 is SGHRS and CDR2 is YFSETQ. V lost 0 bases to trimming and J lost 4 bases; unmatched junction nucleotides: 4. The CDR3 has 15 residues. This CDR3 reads CASSLAGQGGYGYTF. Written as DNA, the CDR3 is TGCGCCAGCAGCTTGGCGGGACAGGGAGGCTATGGCTACACCTTC. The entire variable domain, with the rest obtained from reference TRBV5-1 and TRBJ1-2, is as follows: KAGVTQTPRYLIKTRGQQVTLSCSPISGHRSVSWYQQTPGQGLQFLFEYFSETQRNKGNFPGRFSGRQFSNSRSEMNVSTLELGDSALYLCASSLAGQGGYGYTFGSGTRLTVV.

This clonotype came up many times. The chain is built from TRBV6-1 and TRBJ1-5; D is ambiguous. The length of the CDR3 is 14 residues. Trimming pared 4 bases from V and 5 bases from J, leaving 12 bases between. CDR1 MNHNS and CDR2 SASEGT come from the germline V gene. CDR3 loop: CASSGVLPYQPQHF. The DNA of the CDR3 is TGTGCCAGCAGTGGGGTTTTACCATATCAGCCCCAGCATTTT.

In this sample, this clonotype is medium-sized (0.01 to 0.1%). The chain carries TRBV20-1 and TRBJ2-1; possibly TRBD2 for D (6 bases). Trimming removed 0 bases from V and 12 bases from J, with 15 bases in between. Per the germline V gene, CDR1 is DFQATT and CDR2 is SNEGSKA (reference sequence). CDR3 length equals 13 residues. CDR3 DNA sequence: TGCAGTGCTAGAGACGACGGGAGAGGGGCGCAGTTCTTC. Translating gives CSARDDGRGAQFF.

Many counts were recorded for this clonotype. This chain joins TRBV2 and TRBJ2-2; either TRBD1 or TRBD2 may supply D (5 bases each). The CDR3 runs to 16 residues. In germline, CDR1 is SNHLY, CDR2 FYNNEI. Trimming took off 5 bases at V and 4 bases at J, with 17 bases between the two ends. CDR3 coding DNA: TGTGCCAGCAGTCCCCGCAGGGACCCCTTCACCGGGGAGCTGTTTTTT. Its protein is CASSPRRDPFTGELFF. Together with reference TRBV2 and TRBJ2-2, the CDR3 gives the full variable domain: EPEVTQTPSHQVTQMGQEVILRCVPISNHLYFYWYRQILGQKVEFLVSFYNNEISEKSEIFDDQFSVERPDGSNFTLKIRSTKLEDSAMYFCASSPRRDPFTGELFFGEGSRLTVL.

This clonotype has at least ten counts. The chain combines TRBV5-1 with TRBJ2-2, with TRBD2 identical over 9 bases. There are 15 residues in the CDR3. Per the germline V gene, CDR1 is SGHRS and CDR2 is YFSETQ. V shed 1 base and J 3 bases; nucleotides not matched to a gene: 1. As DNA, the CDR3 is TGCGCCAGCAGCTTGACTAGCGGGTACACCGGGGAGCTGTTTTTT. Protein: CASSLTSGYTGELFF.

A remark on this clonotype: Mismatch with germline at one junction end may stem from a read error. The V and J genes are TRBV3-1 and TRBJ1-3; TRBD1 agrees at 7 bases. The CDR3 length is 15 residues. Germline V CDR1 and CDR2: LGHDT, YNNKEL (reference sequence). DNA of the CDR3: TGTGACAGCAGCCTACAGGGGAACTCTGGAAACATCATATATTTT. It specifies CDSSLQGNSGNIIYF.

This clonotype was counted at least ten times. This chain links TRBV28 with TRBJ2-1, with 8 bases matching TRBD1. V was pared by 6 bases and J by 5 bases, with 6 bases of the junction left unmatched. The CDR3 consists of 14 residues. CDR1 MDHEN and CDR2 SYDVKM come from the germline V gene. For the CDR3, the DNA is TGTGCCAGCAGCTCTCAGGGGGCGAACAATGAGCAGTTCTTC. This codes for CASSSQGANNEQFF.

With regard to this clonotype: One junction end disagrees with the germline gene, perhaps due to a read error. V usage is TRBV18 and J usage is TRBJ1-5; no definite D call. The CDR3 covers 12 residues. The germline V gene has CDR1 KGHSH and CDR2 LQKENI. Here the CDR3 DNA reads TGTGCCAGCCCACCAGAGAATCAGCCCCAGCATTTT. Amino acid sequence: CASPPENQPQHF. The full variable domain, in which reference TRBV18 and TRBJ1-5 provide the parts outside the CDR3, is NAGVMQNPRHLVRRRGQEARLRCSPMKGHSHVYWYRQLPEEGLKFMVYLQKENIIDESGMPKERFSAEFPKEGPSILRIQQVVRGDSAAYFCASPPENQPQHFGDGTRLSIL.

CDR3 sequence (DNA): TGTGCCAGCAGTAATAACAGGCAGCCCCAGCATTTT. It encodes CASSNNRQPQHF. This chain connects TRBV2 to TRBJ1-5; D perhaps matches TRBD1 (5 bases). CDR1 is SNHLY, CDR2 FYNNEI, per germline. The CDR3 extends over 12 amino acids. V was cut by 5 bases and J by 7 bases, with 9 bases left in between.

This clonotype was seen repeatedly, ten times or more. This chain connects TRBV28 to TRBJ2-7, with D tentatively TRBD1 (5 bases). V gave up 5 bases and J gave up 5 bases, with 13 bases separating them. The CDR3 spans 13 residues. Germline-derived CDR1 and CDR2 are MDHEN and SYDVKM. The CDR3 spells CASSPPSGNEQYF. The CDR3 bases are TGTGCCAGCAGTCCCCCCTCAGGGAACGAGCAGTACTTC.

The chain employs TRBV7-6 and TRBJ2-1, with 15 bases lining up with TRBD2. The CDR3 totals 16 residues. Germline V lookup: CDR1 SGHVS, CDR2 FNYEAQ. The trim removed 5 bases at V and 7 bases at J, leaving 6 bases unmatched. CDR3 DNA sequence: TGTGCCAGCAGCGCGGGGACTAGCGGGAGGTGGAATGAGCAGTTCTTC. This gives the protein CASSAGTSGRWNEQFF. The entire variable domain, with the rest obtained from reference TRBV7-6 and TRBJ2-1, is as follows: GAGVSQSPRYKVTKRGQDVALRCDPISGHVSLYWYRQALGQGPEFLTYFNYEAQQDKSGLPNDRFSAERPEGSISTLTIQRTEQRDSAMYRCASSAGTSGRWNEQFFGPGTRLTVL.

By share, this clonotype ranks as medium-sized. The CDR3 reads CASSLARGFQETQYF. The CDR3 nucleotides are TGTGCCAGCAGCTTAGCGCGAGGGTTTCAAGAGACCCAGTACTTC. This chain uses TRBV7-2 with TRBJ2-5, with a weak D call TRBD2 (5 bases). V lost 0 bases and J 2 bases, leaving 10 bases between the germline ends. The CDR3 contains 15 residues. Germline CDR1 is SGHTA and CDR2 is FQGNSA.

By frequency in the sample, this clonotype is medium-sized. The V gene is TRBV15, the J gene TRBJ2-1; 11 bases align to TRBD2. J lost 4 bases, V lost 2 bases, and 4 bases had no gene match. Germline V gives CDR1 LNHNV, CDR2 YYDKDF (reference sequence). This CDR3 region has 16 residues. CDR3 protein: CATSRIAGGRYNEQFF. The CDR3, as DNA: TGTGCCACCAGCAGAATAGCGGGGGGGAGGTACAATGAGCAGTTCTTC.

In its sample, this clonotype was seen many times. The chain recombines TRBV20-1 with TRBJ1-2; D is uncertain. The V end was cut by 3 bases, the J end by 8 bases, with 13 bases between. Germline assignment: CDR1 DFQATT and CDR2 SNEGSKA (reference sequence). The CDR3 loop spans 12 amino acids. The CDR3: CSASPREYGYTF. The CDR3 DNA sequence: TGCAGTGCTAGTCCCAGAGAGTACGGCTACACCTTC.